This TCR beta chain emerged from a study of blood T cells in healthy people across ages. Whole-study results and caveats: It was found that TCR beta diversity correlated strongly with the percentage of naive T cells.

Through a sample-barcoded 5' primer and a J-beta primer mix, a second PCR was run for roughly 6 to 12 cycles. TCRdb reprocessed the 5' RACE reads with MiXCR, giving one entry per CDR3 protein. The top ten hold 7% to 9% of the sample, which has 1.5 million to 2 million distinct CDR3 sequences, approximately 30% seen once. V lost 0 bases and J lost 7; bases outside the gene matches: 10. The CDR3 is made up of 18 amino acids. Germline values: CDR1 DFQATT, CDR2 SNEGSKA (reference sequence). This clonotype has a handful of counts. Antigen: not known. This rearrangement joins TRBV20-1 to TRBJ1-6, with 12 bases identical to TRBD1. The TCR sequence derives from a woman in her twenties or thirties in good health. The sample comprised blood. The CDR3 spells CSARDLGTGGAGNSPLHF. CDR3 nucleotides: TGCAGTGCTAGAGATCTCGGGACAGGGGGCGCAGGAAATTCACCCCTCCACTTT.